This entry concerns a single T cell receptor (beta chain). Its antigen is unknown. Per-base qualities were not stored, and no clone one base away is much larger. The time point label on this specimen signifies: blood 2 weeks post-SBRT. The treatment or condition label, read with the paper, signifies: 15 Gy SBRT to primary tumor, nephrectomy 4 weeks later. To follow tumor-enriched clonotypes, serial peripheral blood was collected from radiation-treated patients at baseline and at 2 weeks and 4 weeks after SBRT. All patients had renal cell carcinoma with clear cell pathology. The QIAamp DNA Blood Mini Kit (Qiagen) was used to prepare genomic DNA for TCR sequencing. Samples were included in the analyses only if all quality control checks were passed. The data were obtained in a study of radiation and T cells in renal cell carcinoma (TCRdb year 2020). Regarding the complete study: Samples were obtained from a clinical trial, in which 15 Gy stereotactic body radiation therapy was delivered to primary renal cell carcinomas and nephrectomy was performed 4 weeks later. In the approximately 49 samples combined, 4,016,671 unique CDR3 nucleotide sequences were found, encoding 2 million to 3 million unique CDR3 amino acid sequences. In total, around 53 samples, comprising around 25 tumors and around 27 peripheral blood samples, were subjected to TCR beta sequencing.

CDR3 length: 13 amino acids, cysteine to phenylalanine. Left in the record is the CDR3 DNA by itself, 39 bases read in frame from the first base. The germline V gene gives CDR1 as ENHRY and CDR2 as SYGVKD. The junction carries 15 bases between V and J, which are trimmed by 7 bases and 5 bases respectively. What the authors observed across the whole study: An increase in top tumor clonotypes in blood was observed from baseline to 2 weeks post-radiation, followed by contraction by 4 weeks, which was taken to suggest transient expansion of tumor-resident clones. Blood repertoire dynamics were not followed beyond 4 weeks after treatment. Because pretreatment tumor biopsies were not available, the study could not determine whether clonotypes were already present within the tumor at baseline. Effects of radiation dose or scheduling on the TCR repertoire could not be addressed with the single-armed trial design.

TCR beta libraries were generated from genomic DNA with the immunoSEQ kit, following the manufacturer's recommendations. For library preparation, a first multiplex PCR was performed with proprietary primers, followed by a second PCR in which unique barcodes were added, and bead cleanups were performed after each round. Each sample batch included a kit-provided positive control reaction and a negative control reaction. The final libraries were assessed on an Agilent 4200 TapeStation D1000 ScreenTape, pooled by volume, and quantified by qPCR. Sequencing ran on an Illumina NextSeq500 with a MidOutput 150-cycle cartridge, using 156 Read1 and 15 Index1 cycles with kit custom primers. The pooled library was loaded at 0.8 to 1 pM with a roughly 22% PhiX control spike-in. In the authors' own workflow: Vendor-processed data were analyzed in R, with a clonotype defined as all T cells sharing the same CDR3 nucleotide sequence. For clone abundance analyses, frequencies were normalized to the 10,000 most abundant clones per sample. Public T cell clones, averaging fewer than five per sample, were removed before analysis. Tumor-enriched clonotypes and baseline blood-enriched clonotypes were defined as those with an abundance difference of at least 32-fold between compartments. A beta-binomial differential abundance model was used to identify clonotypes that were expanded or contracted between blood time points. The Baroni-Urbani and Buser coefficient was used to measure tumor-blood repertoire similarity, and groups were compared with two-tailed Wilcoxon tests in R. As stored in TCRdb, this immuneACCESS dataset retains in-frame rearrangements with V and J assigned. A fraction of the clones does not appear; measured against another copy, unresolved V genes explain less than half of the discrepancy, and the remainder lacks a known reason. From that table come the V and J calls and clone size; the DNA was used to work out D and trimming. Recorded for this sample are roughly 120,000 clones; about 81% of them occurred a single time. Of the sample, 1.5% to 2% falls within the top ten clones.

This receptor was identified in a woman aged 60-70 years with renal cell carcinoma. The source material was blood, sampled from a patient whose treatment included radiotherapy and nephrectomy. The chain uses TRBV10-3 and TRBJ2-7; a tentative D match to TRBD2 spans 5 bases. The nucleotides read TGTGCCATCACTCGCCCTGAGGGCCACGAGCAGTACTTC. Protein translation: CAITRPEGHEQYF.